A selection of T cell receptor beta chains follows, all from one sample in a study of shared clonotypes between healthy human individuals. Sequenced by immunoSEQ multiplex PCR; TCRdb stores in-frame clones only, minus some. The sample includes more than 2 million clones, roughly 94% seen only once; the top ten take under 0.15%. Sequencing was done on a sample of naive CD4+ T cells sorted from blood. The receptors here all came from a man aged 18 to 29 in good health. The CDR3 runs from the conserved cysteine through the conserved F or W. D genes are given only for firm matches. Part of the rows lack a size; the others show once, few, many or a class for expanded clones.

V	size	J	D	DNA	CDR3
TRBV7-2	.	TRBJ2-7	TRBD2	TGTGCCAGCAGCCCGAAGCGGGAACGATACGAGCAGTACTTC	CASSPKRERYEQYF
TRBV6-5	.	TRBJ2-7	.	TGTGCCAGCAGTTGGAGGGGGAATTCGGGTTCCTACGAGCAGTACTTC	CASSWRGNSGSYEQYF
TRBV9	.	TRBJ1-6	.	TGTGCCAGCAGCGGACCTGACCCTACCAGTTCACCCCTCCACTTT	CASSGPDPTSSPLHF
TRBV7-2	.	TRBJ2-7	.	TGTGCCAGCAGCTTCGTCCCGGGACAAGGGGGGAGGGAGCAGTACTTC	CASSFVPGQGGREQYF
TRBV11-3	.	TRBJ2-5	.	TGTGCCAGCAGCCTGACAGGATCCCGCCAAGAGACCCAGTACTTC	CASSLTGSRQETQYF
TRBV5-1	.	TRBJ2-1	.	TGCGCCAGCAGCTCGGGTTCAGGGGTAAATGAGCAGTTCTTC	CASSSGSGVNEQFF
TRBV5-4	.	TRBJ2-2	.	TGTGCCAGCAGCCTCCAGGACGGGAAGAACACTGGGGAGCTGTTTTTT	CASSLQDGKNTGELFF
TRBV7-2	.	TRBJ2-3	.	TGTGCCAGCAGCTTAGGATTGGGGAATACGCAGTATTTT	CASSLGLGNTQYF
TRBV5-1	.	TRBJ2-3	TRBD2	TGCGCCAGCAGCTCCGGGACTAGCGGGGTGACAGATACGCAGTATTTT	CASSSGTSGVTDTQYF
TRBV6-4	.	TRBJ2-3	.	TGTGCCAGCAGTGACGGATTCACAGATACGCAGTATTTT	CASSDGFTDTQYF
TRBV28	.	TRBJ1-2	.	TGTGCCAGTAAGACAGTCTATGGCTACACCTTC	CASKTVYGYTF
TRBV4-1	.	TRBJ2-5	.	TGCGCCAGCAGCCAAGATCCAGGGGCTGAGACCCAGTACTTC	CASSQDPGAETQYF
TRBV28	.	TRBJ1-6	.	TGTGCCAGCAGCCCCCCGGTAGGGTCTTGGTCACCCCTCCACTTT	CASSPPVGSWSPLHF
TRBV19	.	TRBJ1-5	TRBD1	TGTGCCAGTAGTACGGCAGGGGGCGCGGACAGCAATCAGCCCCAGCATTTT	CASSTAGGADSNQPQHF
TRBV7-8	.	TRBJ1-1	.	TGTGCCAGCAGCTTCGGACGGAACACTGAAGCTTTCTTT	CASSFGRNTEAFF
TRBV6-5	.	TRBJ1-3	.	TGTGCCAGCAGTTACGACGTCGGTGGAAACACCATATATTTT	CASSYDVGGNTIYF
TRBV6-1	.	TRBJ1-4	TRBD1	TGTGCCAGCAGTGAAGGGGACAGGACCAATGAAAAACTGTTTTTT	CASSEGDRTNEKLFF
TRBV7-2	.	TRBJ2-3	.	TGTGCCAGCAGCTCCGGGCGGATCGCAGATACGCAGTATTTT	CASSSGRIADTQYF
TRBV11-2	.	TRBJ2-7	.	TGTGCCAGCAGCACAGTCTCAGGTTCCTACGAGCAGTACTTC	CASSTVSGSYEQYF
TRBV6-6	.	TRBJ2-1	.	TGTGCCAGCAGTCGACTGGGGCCTGACTCCTACAATGAGCAGTTCTTC	CASSRLGPDSYNEQFF
TRBV5-4	.	TRBJ2-3	TRBD2	TGTGCCAGCAGCTTGGGGCTAGCGGGAGATACGCAGTATTTT	CASSLGLAGDTQYF
TRBV18	.	TRBJ1-2	TRBD1	TGTGCCAGCTCACCACCGGGACAGGGGGGCGGCTACACCTTC	CASSPPGQGGGYTF
TRBV5-4	.	TRBJ2-5	TRBD1	TGTGCCAGCAGCTTGGGGGACAGGGGCCAAGAGACCCAGTACTTC	CASSLGDRGQETQYF
TRBV6-6	.	TRBJ2-2	.	TGTGCCAGCAGTGTCCGTTGGAGCGGGAACACCGGGGAGCTGTTTTTT	CASSVRWSGNTGELFF
TRBV29-1	.	TRBJ2-7	.	TGCAGCGTTGAATTGGGGTCTAGCTCCTACGAGCAGTACTTC	CSVELGSSSYEQYF
TRBV6-1	once	TRBJ1-5	.	TGTGCCAGCAGCGCCAGGGATTATAGCAATCAGCCCCAGCATTTT	CASSARDYSNQPQHF
TRBV18	once	TRBJ1-1	.	TGTGCCAGCTCACCACGGGAGTTGGAGGGGAACACTGAAGCTTTCTTT	CASSPRELEGNTEAFF
TRBV28	.	TRBJ1-5	.	TGTGCCAGCAGTTTTGGGTTAGGCCGGGATCAGCCCCAGCATTTT	CASSFGLGRDQPQHF
TRBV11-2	.	TRBJ2-7	TRBD1	TGTGCCAGCAGAACAGGGGTCGGGGAGCAGTACTTC	CASRTGVGEQYF
TRBV12-5	.	TRBJ2-2	.	TGTGCTAGTGGTTCCCAGGTGGCCGTCACCGGGGAGCTGTTTTTT	CASGSQVAVTGELFF
TRBV18	.	TRBJ2-2	.	TGTGCCAGCTCACCATCCGGAATCGCGACCGGGGAGCTGTTTTTT	CASSPSGIATGELFF
TRBV10-3	once	TRBJ2-1	TRBD2	TGTGCCATCAGTGAGGGGACTAGCAAAGGGGGTGAGCAGTTCTTC	CAISEGTSKGGEQFF
TRBV4-3	once	TRBJ2-1	.	TGCGCCAGCAGCCAAGATCGCCTCGTAGGTCCCCAGTTCTTC	CASSQDRLVGPQFF
TRBV30	.	TRBJ2-5	.	TGTGCCTGGAGGGGCCGGACTCAGCGGGCCAGCCAAGAGACCCAGTACTTC	CAWRGRTQRASQETQYF
TRBV7-9	.	TRBJ2-2	.	TGTGCCAGCAGCTTTCTCCTCACGTGGGCGAAGGCCGGGGAGCTGTTTTTT	CASSFLLTWAKAGELFF
TRBV11-1	once	TRBJ2-2	.	TGTGCCAGCAGCTTAGCCAAAAACACCGGGGAGCTGTTTTTT	CASSLAKNTGELFF
TRBV2	.	TRBJ1-6	.	TGTGCCAGCAGTGAATACAGGGATAGTAATTCACCCCTCCACTTT	CASSEYRDSNSPLHF
TRBV7-2	.	TRBJ2-7	TRBD1	TGTGCCAGCAGCTCGGGACAGACTTTACGCTACGAGCAGTACTTC	CASSSGQTLRYEQYF
TRBV28	.	TRBJ1-4	.	TGTGCCATCCAGAAGGGGCTAAGCGAAAAACTGTTTTTT	CAIQKGLSEKLFF
TRBV7-2	.	TRBJ1-4	TRBD1	TGTGCCAGCAGCCCCGGGGACAGGGGCGCTGAAAAACTGTTTTTT	CASSPGDRGAEKLFF
TRBV2	.	TRBJ2-1	TRBD2	TGTGCCAGCAGGCAGCGGGAGGCCCTCTCCTACAATGAGCAGTTCTTC	CASRQREALSYNEQFF
TRBV6-5	.	TRBJ1-2	.	TGTGCCAGCAGCCATTACGACAGAGGAGCGGGCTACACCTTC	CASSHYDRGAGYTF
TRBV12-5	.	TRBJ2-7	.	TGTGCTAGTGGTTTAGGGGGTTACGAGCAGTACTTC	CASGLGGYEQYF
TRBV6-1	.	TRBJ1-6	TRBD1	TGTGCCAGCGCCGGGACAGTCGGGAGTCCCCTCCACTTT	CASAGTVGSPLHF
TRBV5-1	.	TRBJ1-2	TRBD1	TGCGCCAGCAGCCTTCCAGGGGGTAACTATGGCTACACCTTC	CASSLPGGNYGYTF
TRBV18	.	TRBJ2-6	.	TGTGCCAGCTCACCACCGGGGACTGTGGGGTTACTCGCTGGGGCCAACGTCCTGACTTTC	CASSPPGTVGLLAGANVLTF
TRBV6-4	.	TRBJ1-2	TRBD1	TGTGCCAGCGCTGACGACCCTACCGGGACAGGGGGCGGCTACACCTTC	CASADDPTGTGGGYTF
TRBV6-5	.	TRBJ2-7	.	TGTGCCAGCAGTTACTCGGGGACTTCCTTTTTCGGCGAGCAGTACTTC	CASSYSGTSFFGEQYF
TRBV7-2	.	TRBJ2-1	.	TGTGCCAGCCAAAAGGAGCTATCCTCCTACAATGAGCAGTTCTTC	CASQKELSSYNEQFF
TRBV5-1	.	TRBJ1-1	.	TGCGCCAGCAGCTTGGCCGCGGAGACTGAAGCTTTCTTT	CASSLAAETEAFF
TRBV7-9	.	TRBJ2-5	TRBD2	TGTGCCAGCAGCCAACTAGCGGGGGGGACAGAGACCCAGTACTTC	CASSQLAGGTETQYF
TRBV28	.	TRBJ1-5	TRBD1	TGTGCCAGCAGTTTTCGAGGGGGCTACAATCAGCCCCAGCATTTT	CASSFRGGYNQPQHF
TRBV7-2	.	TRBJ2-4	.	TGTGCCAGCAGCTTACGGAGGGTAGAGACCAAAAACATTCAGTACTTC	CASSLRRVETKNIQYF
TRBV6-5	once	TRBJ1-5	.	TGTGCCAGCAGTCGTCGGGACGGATATCAGCCCCAGCATTTT	CASSRRDGYQPQHF
TRBV5-1	.	TRBJ1-1	.	TGCGCCAGCACCCTAGATCTGGCGAACACTGAAGCTTTCTTT	CASTLDLANTEAFF
TRBV5-6	.	TRBJ1-6	.	TGTGCCAGCAGCCGAAACAGGGTTCGTAATTCACCCCTCCACTTT	CASSRNRVRNSPLHF
TRBV27	.	TRBJ1-6	TRBD1	TGTGCCAGCAGTTTCGGGACAGGGGGCCAGAGAGGTTCACCCCTCCACTTT	CASSFGTGGQRGSPLHF
TRBV5-6	.	TRBJ2-3	.	TGTGCCAGCAGCTTGGGGCTGAGTAGCACAGATACGCAGTATTTT	CASSLGLSSTDTQYF
TRBV5-6	.	TRBJ1-4	TRBD1	TGTGCCAGCAGCACTCGACAGGGGGCCCTTAATGAAAAACTGTTTTTT	CASSTRQGALNEKLFF
TRBV6-1	.	TRBJ1-5	.	TGTGCCAGCAGTGAAGTAGGCGGATACCTTAGCAATCAGCCCCAGCATTTT	CASSEVGGYLSNQPQHF